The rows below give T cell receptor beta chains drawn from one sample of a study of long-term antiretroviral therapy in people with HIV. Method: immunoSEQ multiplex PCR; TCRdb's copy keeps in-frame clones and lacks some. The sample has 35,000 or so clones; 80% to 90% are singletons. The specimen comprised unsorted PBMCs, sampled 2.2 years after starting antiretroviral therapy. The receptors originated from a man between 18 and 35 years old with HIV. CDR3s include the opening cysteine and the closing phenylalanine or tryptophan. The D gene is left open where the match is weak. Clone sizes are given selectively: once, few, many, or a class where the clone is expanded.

TGTGCCAGCAGCTTAAACCCTAGCGGACACACAGATACGCAGTATTTT | CASSLNPSGHTDTQYF | - | TRBJ2-3 | TRBV7-3 | TRBD2
TGTGCCAGCAGTCCATCCCCGGGGCACGAGCAGTACTTC | CASSPSPGHEQYF | - | TRBJ2-7 | TRBV27 | -
TGTGCCAGCAGTTTTCTAGGGCCTACCTACGAGCAGTACTTC | CASSFLGPTYEQYF | - | TRBJ2-7 | TRBV27 | -
TGTGCCAGCAGCCAAGACAGGCATTCCGGGGAGCTGTTTTTT | CASSQDRHSGELFF | - | TRBJ2-2 | TRBV4-2 | -
TGTGCCAGCAGCTTAGGGGGAGATACGCAGTATTTT | CASSLGGDTQYF | - | TRBJ2-3 | TRBV11-2 | -
TGTGCCAGCAGCTTGGAACAGGGCGGTTTTAATGAAAAACTGTTTTTT | CASSLEQGGFNEKLFF | once | TRBJ1-4 | TRBV5-5 | -
TGTGCCAGCAGCTTATCTTCCTCCGGGACGGCCTACGAGCAGTACTTC | CASSLSSSGTAYEQYF | - | TRBJ2-7 | TRBV7-2 | -
TGCGCCAGCAGCTTGCGGACTACCCGGGAGCCAGATACGCAGTATTTT | CASSLRTTREPDTQYF | - | TRBJ2-3 | TRBV5-1 | -
TGTGCCAGCAGCTGGGGGCGGCGGGAGCCTCAAGAGACCCAGTACTTC | CASSWGRREPQETQYF | - | TRBJ2-5 | TRBV5-4 | -
TGTGCCAGCAGTGCCCCTAGCGGGAGCTCCTACGAGCAGTACTTC | CASSAPSGSSYEQYF | - | TRBJ2-7 | TRBV2 | TRBD2
TGTGCCAGCAGCACCGGGTTGTACACAGATACGCAGTATTTT | CASSTGLYTDTQYF | - | TRBJ2-3 | TRBV11-2 | -
TGTGCCAGCTGCGGCCCGAGCAGCAATCAGCCCCAGCATTTT | CASCGPSSNQPQHF | few | TRBJ1-5 | TRBV28 | -
TGTGCCAGCAGTGTTAGGCGACAGGTGAACACTGAAGCTTTCTTT | CASSVRRQVNTEAFF | - | TRBJ1-1 | TRBV6-1 | -
TGCGCCAGCAGCTCCCGACAGGGTTCGAAACAGAATGAGCAGTTCTTC | CASSSRQGSKQNEQFF | - | TRBJ2-1 | TRBV5-1 | TRBD1
TGTGCCAGCAGCCAAGTGGACGAGCAGTACTTC | CASSQVDEQYF | - | TRBJ2-7 | TRBV14 | -
TGTGCCAGCGGGGCGGCGAGAGCTAACTATGGCTACACCTTC | CASGAARANYGYTF | once | TRBJ1-2 | TRBV2 | -
TGTGCCAGCAGCCCGGGACAGGGGGTCCAAGAGACCCAGTACTTC | CASSPGQGVQETQYF | - | TRBJ2-5 | TRBV7-9 | TRBD1
TGTGCCAGCAGCCCCGGAGGGTTTCTGACCTACGAGCAGTACTTC | CASSPGGFLTYEQYF | - | TRBJ2-7 | TRBV7-8 | -
TGTGCCAGCAGTGAAACGGGCACAGATACGCAGTATTTT | CASSETGTDTQYF | - | TRBJ2-3 | TRBV6-4 | -
TGTGCCATCAGTCTCACCGAGGGGCCAGAGACCCAGTACTTC | CAISLTEGPETQYF | - | TRBJ2-5 | TRBV10-3 | -
TGCGCCAGCAGCGTATCGACAGGGAGCACTGAAGCTTTCTTT | CASSVSTGSTEAFF | - | TRBJ1-1 | TRBV5-1 | TRBD1
TGTGCCAGCTCACCACCGGCGGGAGGGTCAGGCAATGAGCAGTTCTTC | CASSPPAGGSGNEQFF | - | TRBJ2-1 | TRBV18 | TRBD2
TGTGCCAGTAGTACCCTGGGGCTAGCGGGAGGGGGCAATGAGCAGTTCTTC | CASSTLGLAGGGNEQFF | - | TRBJ2-1 | TRBV19 | TRBD2
TGTGCCAGCAGTTGGACAGTCTCTGGAAACACCATATATTTT | CASSWTVSGNTIYF | - | TRBJ1-3 | TRBV7-9 | -
TGTGCCATCAGTGAGACTTGGGGGAAGCAGTTCTTC | CAISETWGKQFF | - | TRBJ2-1 | TRBV10-3 | -
TGTGCCAGCAGTTCGGGACCGCGATCCTACGAGCAGTACTTC | CASSSGPRSYEQYF | - | TRBJ2-7 | TRBV7-2 | -
TGCGCCAGCAGCTTATCGGACGGGGCGTCCTATGGCTACACCTTC | CASSLSDGASYGYTF | - | TRBJ1-2 | TRBV5-1 | -
TGTGCCAGCAGTGGTCGGTGGCAAGAGACCCAGTACTTC | CASSGRWQETQYF | - | TRBJ2-5 | TRBV27 | -
TGTGCCAGTAGTCGACAGGGAAGCTATGGCTACACCTTC | CASSRQGSYGYTF | - | TRBJ1-2 | TRBV19 | TRBD1
TGTGCCAGCAGCTTAGTCCTGACCTACGAGCAGTACTTC | CASSLVLTYEQYF | - | TRBJ2-7 | TRBV7-9 | -
TGTGCCAGTAGTATAGAGGCGTTGATTCGCACAGATACGCAGTATTTT | CASSIEALIRTDTQYF | - | TRBJ2-3 | TRBV19 | -
TGTGCCTGGACCTTTCAGGGCCTTGATGAAAAACTGTTTTTT | CAWTFQGLDEKLFF | - | TRBJ1-4 | TRBV30 | -
TGTGCCAGCAGCCGGAGAACTGAAGCTTTCTTT | CASSRRTEAFF | - | TRBJ1-1 | TRBV7-9 | -
TGTGCCAGCAGCGGGACTAGCGGGAGGTCAAGCACAGATACGCAGTATTTT | CASSGTSGRSSTDTQYF | - | TRBJ2-3 | TRBV7-8 | TRBD2
TGTGCCAGCAGTCCGGGGGGTACCTACGAGCAGTACTTC | CASSPGGTYEQYF | - | TRBJ2-7 | TRBV27 | TRBD2
TGTGCCAGCAGCATAGGGGAGATGAACACTGAAGCTTTCTTT | CASSIGEMNTEAFF | - | TRBJ1-1 | TRBV7-8 | -
TGCGCCAGCAGCTTGATGAGACTAGCGGGAGACGAGCAGTACTTC | CASSLMRLAGDEQYF | - | TRBJ2-7 | TRBV5-1 | TRBD2
TGTGCCAGTAGTTGGACAGATGGGGGTCAGCCCCAGCATTTT | CASSWTDGGQPQHF | medium-sized | TRBJ1-5 | TRBV19 | -
TGTGCCAGCAGCGTAAAATCGGGCTCTGGGGCCAACGTCCTGACTTTC | CASSVKSGSGANVLTF | - | TRBJ2-6 | TRBV9 | -
TGTGCCAGCAGCTCAACTAGCGGGCTATACAATGAGCAGTTCTTC | CASSSTSGLYNEQFF | - | TRBJ2-1 | TRBV11-3 | TRBD2
TGTGCCAGCAGTTACGAGGGGAGGGAATACGCCGGGGAGCTGTTTTTT | CASSYEGREYAGELFF | - | TRBJ2-2 | TRBV6-6 | TRBD2
TGTGCCAGCAGACCCACAGGGGCTGGGGCCAACGTCCTGACTTTC | CASRPTGAGANVLTF | - | TRBJ2-6 | TRBV6-5 | TRBD1
TGTGCCAGCAGTGGCGGGCCTGACTATGGCTACACCTTC | CASSGGPDYGYTF | - | TRBJ1-2 | TRBV2 | -
TGTGCTAGCAGCTTAGCCATCCCCTACGAGCAGTACTTC | CASSLAIPYEQYF | - | TRBJ2-7 | TRBV7-7 | -
TGTGCCAGCACTAGCCACAGGGGGCGAGAGACCCAGTACTTC | CASTSHRGRETQYF | once | TRBJ2-5 | TRBV28 | TRBD1
TGCAGCGGTGTACCAGTGAGCGGGAGAGAGACCCAGTACTTC | CSGVPVSGRETQYF | - | TRBJ2-5 | TRBV29-1 | TRBD2
TGTGCCAGCAGCCCGGACAGGTCACATGGCTACACCTTC | CASSPDRSHGYTF | few | TRBJ1-2 | TRBV7-2 | TRBD1
TGTGCCAGCAGCCCAGCGGGAGGGACCTACAATGAGCAGTTCTTC | CASSPAGGTYNEQFF | - | TRBJ2-1 | TRBV7-9 | TRBD2
TGTGCCAGCAGCTTGGAAGGGGTTGATGAGCAGTTCTTC | CASSLEGVDEQFF | - | TRBJ2-1 | TRBV5-6 | -
TGCGCCAGCAGCTTGGGAGAGGGAAGAACAGATACGCAGTATTTT | CASSLGEGRTDTQYF | - | TRBJ2-3 | TRBV5-1 | -
TGTGCCTGGAGAGCGGAGACCACCGGGGAGCTGTTTTTT | CAWRAETTGELFF | - | TRBJ2-2 | TRBV30 | -
TGTGCCACCAGCAGAGACCACCTGACAGCCCTCAATGAAAAACTGTTTTTT | CATSRDHLTALNEKLFF | - | TRBJ1-4 | TRBV15 | -
TGTGCCAGCAGTTGGGGAGGGGGCTGGAACACTGAAGCTTTCTTT | CASSWGGGWNTEAFF | - | TRBJ1-1 | TRBV25-1 | TRBD1
TGTGCCAGCAGTTTATCGATGAGGAACACTGAAGCTTTCTTT | CASSLSMRNTEAFF | - | TRBJ1-1 | TRBV28 | -
TGCGCCAGCAGCCAAGATCACCATGAGTCGCAAGAGACCCAGTACTTC | CASSQDHHESQETQYF | - | TRBJ2-5 | TRBV4-1 | -